A single sample gave rise to the 22 T cell receptor beta chains below, sequenced in a study of blood T cell repertoires in COVID-19. Using immunoSEQ multiplex PCR, the repertoire was profiled, and TCRdb retains in-frame clones only, with some absent. The sample lists roughly 250,000 clones; approximately 82% were seen once. Specimen: peripheral blood. These receptors were collected from a woman over 75 with acute or convalescent COVID-19.

The chain recombines TRBV19 with TRBJ2-1; tentative D call: TRBD1 (6 bases). V lost 5 bases and J 3 bases, leaving 17 bases between the germline ends. There are 16 residues in the CDR3. Germline CDR1 and CDR2: LNHDA and SQIVND (reference sequence). CDR3 sequence: CASSQDSSEVYNEQFF. The CDR3, as DNA: TGTGCCAGTAGTCAGGACAGTTCGGAAGTCTACAATGAGCAGTTCTTC.

This clone was counted only a few times. This chain joins TRBV28 and TRBJ1-5; 10 nucleotides line up with TRBD1. Per the germline V gene, CDR1 is MDHEN and CDR2 is SYDVKM. The CDR3 consists of 15 residues. The junction had 7 bases not matched to a gene; V was cut back by 5 bases and J by 6 bases. The CDR3 region has the DNA TGTGCCAGCAGTGCAGGTGGGACAGGGGTTCAGCCCCAGCATTTT. Protein sequence: CASSAGGTGVQPQHF.

This clone was seen just once. The chain employs TRBV29-1 and TRBJ1-2, with D unclear. The CDR3 consists of 11 residues. V lost 3 bases to trimming and J lost 4 bases, with 6 bases between them. Germline CDR1 is SQVTM and CDR2 is ANQGSEA. The CDR3: CSVDPGYGYTF. CDR3 bases: TGCAGCGTTGACCCCGGCTATGGCTACACCTTC.

In nucleotides, the CDR3 is TGTGCCAGCAGGCCGGGGGCCGGGGAGCTGTTTTTT. Translation gives CASRPGAGELFF. This chain links TRBV2 with TRBJ2-2; tentative D call: TRBD2 (6 bases). Trimming took 6 bases from V and 6 from J, leaving 8 bases between them. Germline V gene sequence: CDR1 SNHLY, CDR2 FYNNEI. The CDR3 consists of 12 residues.

The V call is TRBV6-2 or TRBV6-3, the J call TRBJ2-1; 12 bases align to TRBD2. This CDR3 is 16 amino acids long. V dropped 0 bases and J dropped 12; count of bases not matched to a gene: 9. CDR1 and CDR2 from the germline V gene are MNHEY and SVGEGT. The CDR3 nucleotides read TGTGCCAGCAGTTACTCCCGGACTAGCGGGACGGGCGGGCAGTTCTTC. It codes for CASSYSRTSGTGGQFF.

The V call is TRBV9, the J call TRBJ2-1, with a weak D call TRBD1 (5 bases). Germline V lookup: CDR1 SGDLS, CDR2 YYNGEE. The CDR3 runs 15 residues. V lost 5 bases to trimming and J lost 3 bases, with 15 bases between them. In DNA, the CDR3 is TGTGCCAGCAGTATAAGTGAAGGGGACTACAATGAGCAGTTCTTC. It translates to CASSISEGDYNEQFF.

V usage is TRBV18 and J usage is TRBJ2-7; 8 bases agree with TRBD2. In germline, CDR1 is KGHSH, CDR2 LQKENI. Losses at the gene ends were 0 bases for V and 6 bases for J; bases not matched to a gene: 4. This CDR3 is built from 14 residues. The CDR3 reads CASSPPGRAAEQYF. The CDR3 DNA is TGTGCCAGCTCACCACCCGGGAGGGCCGCCGAGCAGTACTTC.

This clone was counted between two and nine times. The genes are TRBV6-6 and TRBJ2-2; 8 bases line up with TRBD1. This CDR3 is built from 14 residues. V shed 7 bases, J shed 7 bases, and the junction held 8 bases outside the gene matches. Germline-derived CDR1 and CDR2 are MNHNY and SVGAGI (reference sequence). The CDR3 here is CASKPGQVSGELFF. In DNA form, the CDR3 reads TGTGCCAGCAAACCGGGACAGGTCAGCGGGGAGCTGTTTTTT.

The chain links TRBV20-1 to TRBJ2-1; a weak D match, TRBD2 (6 bases). This CDR3 has 13 amino acids. The germline gives CDR1 DFQATT, CDR2 SNEGSKA (reference sequence). Trimming pared 3 bases from V and 6 bases from J, leaving 12 bases between. The CDR3 reads CSASLVGGNEQFF. CDR3 DNA: TGCAGTGCTAGTTTGGTGGGGGGCAATGAGCAGTTCTTC.

The chain carries TRBV9 and TRBJ1-4; 8 nucleotides match TRBD1. The germline V gene encodes CDR1 SGDLS and CDR2 YYNGEE. This CDR3 region has 14 residues. V shed 4 bases and J 5 bases; nucleotides not matched to a gene: 4. For the CDR3, the DNA is TGTGCCAGCAGCAGGGACAGGATGAATGAAAAACTGTTTTTT. The encoded protein is CASSRDRMNEKLFF. The whole variable domain, remainder taken from reference TRBV9 and TRBJ1-4, is DSGVTQTPKHLITATGQRVTLRCSPRSGDLSVYWYQQSLDQGLQFLIQYYNGEERAKGNILERFSAQQFPDLHSELNLSSLELGDSALYFCASSRDRMNEKLFFGSGTQLSVL.

This clone came up a few times. The chain couples TRBV2 to TRBJ1-5; weak D call: TRBD1 (6 bases). V gave up 2 bases and J gave up 6 bases, with 8 bases separating them. Germline lookup yields CDR1 SNHLY and CDR2 FYNNEI. This CDR3 comprises 13 residues. This chain's CDR3 is CASSESGAQPQHF. In DNA form, the CDR3 reads TGTGCCAGCAGTGAATCAGGGGCTCAGCCCCAGCATTTT.

This sequence joins TRBV7-2 and TRBJ1-2; 8 nucleotides align to TRBD1. The CDR3 has 15 amino acids. Germline-derived CDR1 and CDR2 are SGHTA and FQGNSA. The V and J ends lost 1 base and 4 bases, in that order; junction bases with no gene match: 5. The CDR3 DNA reads as TGTGCCAGCAGCTTAGTAACAGGGGGGAGCTATGGCTACACCTTC. It translates to CASSLVTGGSYGYTF.

This chain uses TRBV6-2 or TRBV6-3 with TRBJ1-5, with TRBD1 identical over 11 bases. The CDR3 runs to 15 residues. Looked up from germline, CDR1 is MNHEY and CDR2 is SVGEGT. Trimming at V came to 7 bases and at J to 5 bases, leaving 7 bases not matched to a gene. CDR3 sequence: CASTPDRGQYQPQHF. Written as DNA, the CDR3 is TGTGCCAGCACCCCGGACAGGGGGCAATATCAGCCCCAGCATTTT.

The chain employs TRBV7-6 and TRBJ2-3, with a weak D call TRBD2 (6 bases). V was trimmed by 6 bases and J by 0 bases, leaving 13 bases between them. Germline loops: CDR1 SGHVS, CDR2 FNYEAQ. The CDR3 runs 15 residues. The CDR3 coding sequence is TGTGCCAGCAGTCGGGGGAGGACTAGCACAGATACGCAGTATTTT. It specifies CASSRGRTSTDTQYF. The variable domain in full, completed from reference TRBV7-6 and TRBJ2-3, reads GAGVSQSPRYKVTKRGQDVALRCDPISGHVSLYWYRQALGQGPEFLTYFNYEAQQDKSGLPNDRFSAERPEGSISTLTIQRTEQRDSAMYRCASSRGRTSTDTQYFGPGTRLTVL.

This chain connects TRBV5-1 to TRBJ1-1; possible D gene TRBD1, 6 bases. The CDR3 length is 14 residues. V lost 1 base to trimming and J lost 5 bases, with 12 bases between them. Germline CDR1 and CDR2: SGHRS and YFSETQ. CDR3 DNA sequence: TGCGCCAGCAGCTTGTCGGGGGGCCAAACTGAAGCTTTCTTT. It is translated as CASSLSGGQTEAFF. The full variable domain, in which reference TRBV5-1 and TRBJ1-1 provide the parts outside the CDR3, is KAGVTQTPRYLIKTRGQQVTLSCSPISGHRSVSWYQQTPGQGLQFLFEYFSETQRNKGNFPGRFSGRQFSNSRSEMNVSTLELGDSALYLCASSLSGGQTEAFFGQGTRLTVV.

The CDR3 region is CASSLVFWTSGRGAETQYF. The CDR3 nucleotides are TGCGCCAGCAGCTTGGTTTTTTGGACTAGCGGACGGGGGGCAGAGACCCAGTACTTC. This sequence joins TRBV5-1 and TRBJ2-5; 10 positions match TRBD2. This CDR3 comprises 19 residues. Germline values: CDR1 SGHRS, CDR2 YFSETQ. Unmatched junction bases numbered 15, after V lost 0 bases and J lost 4 bases.

The chain couples TRBV27 to TRBJ1-2; no definite D call. The CDR3 covers 11 residues. In germline, CDR1 is MNHEY, CDR2 SMNVEV (reference sequence). Trimming cost V 6 bases and J 7 bases, with 9 bases left between them. DNA for the CDR3: TGTGCCAGCAGCACCGGGTCTGGCTACACCTTC. It translates to CASSTGSGYTF.

The chain employs TRBV7-2 and TRBJ2-7, with 12 positions matching TRBD2. The CDR3 length is 16 residues. Germline CDR1 SGHTA, CDR2 FQGNSA. Losses at the gene ends were 4 bases for V and 2 bases for J; bases not matched to a gene: 6. The CDR3 coding sequence is TGTGCCAGCAGCTGGCGGACTAGCGGGGTGCCCTACGAGCAGTACTTC. Protein sequence: CASSWRTSGVPYEQYF. Drawing the rest from reference TRBV7-2 and TRBJ2-7, the complete variable domain is GAGVSQSPSNKVTEKGKDVELRCDPISGHTALYWYRQSLGQGLEFLIYFQGNSAPDKSGLPSDRFSAERTGGSVSTLTIQRTQQEDSAVYLCASSWRTSGVPYEQYFGPGTRLTVT.

V and J are TRBV7-2 and TRBJ1-3; D call uncertain. This CDR3 has 16 amino acids. V gave up 4 bases and J gave up 0 bases, with 13 bases separating them. The germline gives CDR1 SGHTA, CDR2 FQGNSA. CDR3 amino acids: CASSSSAPGSGNTIYF. CDR3 bases: TGTGCCAGCAGCTCTTCTGCGCCTGGCTCTGGAAACACCATATATTTT. The full variable domain, its missing parts supplied by reference TRBV7-2 and TRBJ1-3, is GAGVSQSPSNKVTEKGKDVELRCDPISGHTALYWYRQSLGQGLEFLIYFQGNSAPDKSGLPSDRFSAERTGGSVSTLTIQRTQQEDSAVYLCASSSSAPGSGNTIYFGEGSWLTVV.

The chain joins TRBV24-1 to TRBJ2-3, with no clear D. V shed 5 bases and J shed 1 base, with 9 bases lying between them. Germline CDR1 is KGHDR and CDR2 is SFDVKD. The CDR3 consists of 14 residues. The CDR3 sequence is CATSGTTGTDTQYF. The CDR3 DNA reads TGTGCCACCAGTGGTACCACGGGCACAGATACGCAGTATTTT.

The chain combines TRBV7-9 with TRBJ2-5, with 7 nucleotides matching TRBD2. V was clipped by 1 base and J by 1 base; unmatched bases: 0. CDR1 and CDR2 (germline): SEHNR, FQNEAQ (reference sequence). The CDR3 runs 14 residues. CDR3 amino acids: CASSLGLAQETQYF. CDR3 DNA sequence: TGTGCCAGCAGCTTAGGACTAGCCCAAGAGACCCAGTACTTC.

V and J are TRBV18 and TRBJ1-3, with D maybe TRBD1 (5 bases). Trimming stripped 8 bases from V and 4 bases from J, with 15 bases between. In germline, CDR1 is KGHSH, CDR2 LQKENI. The CDR3 has 14 residues. The CDR3 sequence is CASTEQVSGNTIYF. DNA of the CDR3: TGTGCCAGCACGGAACAGGTCTCCGGAAACACCATATATTTT. Based on the CDR3 plus reference TRBV18 and TRBJ1-3, the full variable domain is NAGVMQNPRHLVRRRGQEARLRCSPMKGHSHVYWYRQLPEEGLKFMVYLQKENIIDESGMPKERFSAEFPKEGPSILRIQQVVRGDSAAYFCASTEQVSGNTIYFGEGSWLTVV.